This passage covers 29 T cell receptor beta chains from one sample sequenced in a study of T cell repertoires in cytomegalovirus infection (dated 2019 in TCRdb). Sequencing was performed on an Illumina HiSeq 1500. TCRdb redid the processing of the public reads, applying fastp at Q25 and MiXCR, and retained in-frame beta chains. Duplicate CDR3 protein sequences are folded into a single record with the most common DNA and genes. The sample has over 100,000 distinct CDR3 sequences on record, around 10% of them singletons. The ten largest clones represent approximately 31% of the sample. The antigens these receptors bind are not known. What was sequenced was PBMCs, sequenced either directly or after in vitro stimulation (not recorded which). All receptors come from a human donor in good health (CMV status not recorded). Some clones in this sample may be carry-over from other donors' samples.

The chain carries TRBV3-1 and TRBJ2-5; 11 positions agree with TRBD2. The ends lost 3 bases at V and 4 bases at J; junction bases unmatched: 7. CDR3 length: 16 residues. CDR1 LGHDT and CDR2 YNNKEL come from the germline V gene (reference sequence). CDR3 DNA sequence: TGTGCCAGCAGCCACCGACTAGCGGGGAGGGGAGAGACCCAGTACTTC. This codes for CASSHRLAGRGETQYF.

This clonotype was recorded at least ten times. This rearrangement joins TRBV7-2 to TRBJ2-1, with 9 bases fitting TRBD1. With V trimmed by 4 bases and J by 4 bases, 5 bases remained unmatched. Germline CDR1 is SGHTA and CDR2 is FQGNSA. CDR3 length equals 15 residues. CDR3 in DNA: TGTGCCAGCAGCTCGGACAGGGGAGGATACAATGAGCAGTTCTTC. Translation: CASSSDRGGYNEQFF.

This clonotype has ten or more counts. The chain carries TRBV5-6 and TRBJ1-1, with TRBD1 matching 8 bases. The CDR3 consists of 14 residues. V trimming: 7 bases; J trimming: 1 base; junction bases outside the gene matches: 6. Germline-derived CDR1 and CDR2 are SGHDT and YYEEEE. In DNA form, the CDR3 reads TGTGCCAGCTCCCGGACAGGGCGGAACACTGAAGCTTTCTTT. Its protein product is CASSRTGRNTEAFF.

This clonotype came up many times. V usage is TRBV7-6 and J usage is TRBJ2-5; 8 bases agree with TRBD2. CDR3 size: 15 residues. The germline V gene encodes CDR1 SGHVS and CDR2 FNYEAQ. V lost 1 base, J lost 5 bases, and 6 bases stayed unmatched. The CDR3 here is CASSLEGGRSETQYF. The CDR3 bases are TGTGCCAGCAGCTTAGAAGGCGGGAGGTCGGAGACCCAGTACTTC.

This clonotype was counted many times. V usage is TRBV10-3 and J usage is TRBJ2-3; TRBD2 might be the D (6 bases). The V end was cut by 5 bases, the J end by 2 bases, with 11 bases between. Germline V gene data show CDR1 as ENHRY and CDR2 as SYGVKD. This CDR3 spans 14 amino acids. The DNA of the CDR3 is TGTGCCATCAGTAAACCGGGGGACACAGATACGCAGTATTTT. Its translation: CAISKPGDTDTQYF.

The CDR3 is CASSSPGQASSNYGYTF. CDR3 DNA: TGCGCCAGCAGCTCCCCGGGACAGGCGAGCTCTAACTATGGCTACACCTTC. The V call is TRBV5-1, the J call TRBJ1-2, with 8 bases identical to TRBD1. V gave up 3 bases and J gave up 0 bases; unmatched junction bases: 10. Germline V CDR1 and CDR2: SGHRS, YFSETQ. The CDR3 loop spans 17 amino acids.

As regards this clonotype: A read error may be the cause here, since a much bigger clone is one base away. The chain is built from TRBV12-5 and TRBJ2-5; no firm D call. CDR1 LGHNT and CDR2 FRNRAP come from the germline V gene. The CDR3 is made up of 11 amino acids. The CDR3 here is CASGLGETQCF. CDR3 nucleotides: TGTGCTAGTGGTTTGGGAGAGACCCAGTGCTTC.

This clonotype was counted ten times or more. The chain has TRBV10-3 and TRBJ2-3; D is possibly TRBD1 (6 bases). The V gene lost 8 bases and the J gene lost 5 bases, with 14 bases spanning the gap. CDR3 length equals 13 residues. CDR1 is ENHRY, CDR2 SYGVKD, per germline. CDR3 sequence (DNA): TGTGCCATCGGGGGACAAACTGGAGATACGCAGTATTTT. It translates to CAIGGQTGDTQYF.

This clonotype was picked up many times. The chain uses TRBV7-2 and TRBJ1-2; 7 bases agree with TRBD1. Germline CDR1 and CDR2: SGHTA and FQGNSA. The CDR3 totals 13 residues. With V trimmed by 2 bases and J by 7 bases, 4 bases remained unmatched. Here the CDR3 reads CASSLKGAGGYTF. CDR3 nucleotide sequence: TGTGCCAGCAGCTTAAAGGGGGCGGGTGGCTACACCTTC.

V gene TRBV10-3 combines with J gene TRBJ2-1; TRBD2 matches 9 bases. The ends lost 6 bases at V and 4 bases at J; junction bases unmatched: 4. Germline V CDR1 and CDR2: ENHRY, SYGVKD. CDR3 size: 14 residues. CDR3 sequence reads: CAISGREGYNEQFF. CDR3 bases: TGTGCCATCAGCGGGCGGGAGGGATACAATGAGCAGTTCTTC.

Ten or more counts support this clonotype. The chain links TRBV7-2 to TRBJ2-2, with 8 bases fitting TRBD1. Germline lookup yields CDR1 SGHTA and CDR2 FQGNSA. This CDR3 spans 14 amino acids. The V segment lost 5 bases and the J segment 7 bases; nucleotides outside the gene matches: 6. CDR3 DNA: TGTGCCAGCAGCCCGAGGACAGGGATCGGGGAGCTGTTTTTT. This gives the protein CASSPRTGIGELFF.

This clonotype has at least ten counts. The chain employs TRBV19 and TRBJ2-6; D could derive from TRBD1 or TRBD2 (5 bases each). The CDR3 spans 15 residues. Germline V lookup: CDR1 LNHDA, CDR2 SQIVND (reference sequence). Trimming took 7 bases from V and 2 from J, leaving 12 bases between them. CDR3 DNA: TGTGCCAGTACCCTTGGGGGAGCTGGGGCCAACGTCCTGACTTTC. Its translation: CASTLGGAGANVLTF.

This clonotype was detected many times. This chain joins TRBV7-9 and TRBJ2-7; 9 bases line up with TRBD2. The CDR3 is made up of 14 amino acids. Germline V gives CDR1 SEHNR, CDR2 FQNEAQ (reference sequence). Losses at the gene ends were 5 bases for V and 3 bases for J; bases not matched to a gene: 5. CDR3 sequence (DNA): TGTGCCAGCAGCCTCCCAGCGGGGGGCTACGAGCAGTACTTC. This encodes CASSLPAGGYEQYF.

At least ten counts were recorded for this clonotype. This chain joins TRBV7-2 and TRBJ2-1; possible D gene TRBD2, 5 bases. The germline V gene encodes CDR1 SGHTA and CDR2 FQGNSA. Trimming removed 2 bases from V and 2 bases from J, with 13 bases in between. The CDR3 extends over 16 amino acids. The CDR3 coding sequence is TGTGCCAGCAGCTTATTCTCTAGCCGGACCTACAATGAGCAGTTCTTC. Its translation: CASSLFSSRTYNEQFF. The full variable domain, with the rest looked up from reference TRBV7-2 and TRBJ2-1, is GAGVSQSPSNKVTEKGKDVELRCDPISGHTALYWYRQSLGQGLEFLIYFQGNSAPDKSGLPSDRFSAERTGGSVSTLTIQRTQQEDSAVYLCASSLFSSRTYNEQFFGPGTRLTVL.

This clonotype was observed many times. This sequence joins TRBV12-3 or TRBV12-4 and TRBJ1-1; no clear D. CDR3 length equals 13 residues. The germline V and J ends were trimmed by 2 bases and 7 bases, with 11 bases remaining between them. CDR3 nucleotides: TGTGCCAGCAGTTTAAACCTGGAATTTGAAGCTTTCTTT. This sequence encodes CASSLNLEFEAFF.

There are a few counts of this clonotype. The rearrangement joins TRBV6-5 to TRBJ1-1, with 9 positions matching TRBD1. From germline, CDR1 is MNHEY and CDR2 SVGAGI. The CDR3 is 14 amino acids. Trimming removed 2 bases from V and 7 bases from J; junction bases left unmatched: 5. This CDR3 is CASSYQQGASEAFF. The CDR3 DNA sequence: TGTGCCAGCAGTTACCAACAGGGGGCCAGTGAAGCTTTCTTT.

The chain employs TRBV28 and TRBJ2-4, with 7 bases that match TRBD1. The V segment lost 5 bases and the J segment 3 bases; nucleotides outside the gene matches: 4. The CDR3 covers 14 residues. Germline V gives CDR1 MDHEN, CDR2 SYDVKM. The CDR3 here is CASSNRGFKNIQYF. CDR3 nucleotide sequence: TGTGCCAGCAGTAACAGGGGATTCAAAAACATTCAGTACTTC.

A few counts support this clonotype. This chain joins TRBV7-9 and TRBJ2-2; 14 nucleotides match TRBD2. J was trimmed by 5 bases and V by 1 base; bases with no gene match: 3. From germline, CDR1 is SEHNR and CDR2 FQNEAQ (reference sequence). The CDR3 is made up of 17 amino acids. The chain's CDR3 is CASSLGTSGRRTGELFF. The CDR3 nucleotides read TGTGCCAGCAGCTTAGGGACTAGCGGGAGGAGGACCGGGGAGCTGTTTTTT. Variable domain in full (rest from reference TRBV7-9 and TRBJ2-2): DTGVSQNPRHKITKRGQNVTFRCDPISEHNRLYWYRQTLGQGPEFLTYFQNEAQLEKSRLLSDRFSAERPKGSFSTLEIQRTEQGDSAMYLCASSLGTSGRRTGELFFGEGSRLTVL.

At least ten counts were recorded for this clonotype. The CDR3 is CASSISHTSGTGNEQFF. Here the CDR3 DNA reads TGTGCCAGCAGCATATCACATACTAGCGGGACGGGCAATGAGCAGTTCTTC. The rearrangement uses TRBV9 and TRBJ2-1, with 10 bases aligning to TRBD2. Looked up from germline, CDR1 is SGDLS and CDR2 is YYNGEE. V gave up 4 bases and J gave up 6 bases; unmatched junction bases: 13. CDR3 size: 17 residues.

The table lists this clonotype with a few counts. The chain uses TRBV12-3 or TRBV12-4 and TRBJ2-2; D unresolved. The CDR3 spans 12 residues. Deletions cut 5 bases from V and 7 bases from J, with 8 bases between. The CDR3 sequence is CASSIVRGELFF. As DNA, the CDR3 is TGTGCCAGCAGTATAGTTCGCGGGGAGCTGTTTTTT.

This clonotype was recorded at least ten times. This rearrangement joins TRBV7-2 to TRBJ1-2; no clear D. Germline V gene data show CDR1 as SGHTA and CDR2 as FQGNSA. This CDR3 comprises 16 residues. V was pared by 6 bases and J by 0 bases, with 17 bases between. The DNA of the CDR3 is TGTGCCAGCAGGACCGCACCCCAGGCCTCTAACTATGGCTACACCTTC. Its protein product is CASRTAPQASNYGYTF.

This clonotype was counted ten times or more. The V gene is TRBV11-2, the J gene TRBJ2-7; D gene unclear. The CDR3 sequence is 11 residues long. Germline loops: CDR1 SGHAT, CDR2 FQNNGV. Trimming left V 6 bases short and J 8 bases short, with 11 bases between. CDR3: CASSPALKQYF. The CDR3 bases are TGTGCCAGCAGTCCGGCCCTAAAGCAGTACTTC.

This clonotype was observed a handful of times. This rearrangement joins TRBV2 to TRBJ2-7; D unclear. The germline V gene has CDR1 SNHLY and CDR2 FYNNEI. The CDR3 runs to 11 residues. V lost 6 bases and J lost 6, with 9 bases in between. The CDR3 DNA reads as TGTGCCAGCAGCACGCCTCCCGAGCAGTACGTC. This encodes CASSTPPEQYV.

Ten or more counts support this clonotype. The rearrangement joins TRBV5-4 to TRBJ2-5; TRBD2 agrees at 10 bases. CDR3 length: 14 amino acids. Germline CDR1 SGHNT, CDR2 YYREEE (reference sequence). The trim removed 5 bases at V and 5 bases at J, leaving 6 bases unmatched. The CDR3 bases are TGTGCCAGCAGGCTAGCGGGAGCTGAGGAGACCCAGTACTTC. This sequence encodes CASRLAGAEETQYF.

There are a few counts of this clonotype. The CDR3 DNA sequence: TGTGCCAGCTCCACCAGAGCCCTAGCGACGAACACCGGGGAGCTGTTTTTT. Translation: CASSTRALATNTGELFF. The V call is TRBV18, the J call TRBJ2-2; a weak D match, TRBD2 (6 bases). Trimming left V 6 bases short and J 0 bases short, with 17 bases between. Looked up from germline, CDR1 is KGHSH and CDR2 is LQKENI. This CDR3 comprises 17 residues.

There are many counts of this clonotype. This rearrangement joins TRBV28 to TRBJ2-7, with D tentatively TRBD2 (7 bases). Trimming left V 7 bases short and J 5 bases short, with 21 bases between. The CDR3 runs 15 residues. Germline V gene data show CDR1 as MDHEN and CDR2 as SYDVKM. Here the CDR3 reads CASNSGGREWDEQYF. CDR3 bases: TGTGCCAGCAACTCCGGGGGGCGCGAGTGGGACGAGCAGTACTTC.

This clonotype was seen only a few times. This sequence joins TRBV19 and TRBJ2-7; the match to TRBD2 covers 7 bases. The CDR3 is 13 amino acids. With 8 bases clipped from V and 6 bases from J, the junction kept 10 bases outside the gene matches. Germline V gene sequence: CDR1 LNHDA, CDR2 SQIVND (reference sequence). The CDR3 DNA reads TGTGCCAGTTCTTTGGGAGGGCGGAGCGAGCAGTACTTC. Translated, it gives CASSLGGRSEQYF.

This chain connects TRBV18 to TRBJ1-1; D not resolved. V gave up 2 bases and J gave up 1 base, with 8 bases separating them. The CDR3 consists of 14 residues. From germline, CDR1 is KGHSH and CDR2 LQKENI. CDR3 DNA sequence: TGTGCCAGCTCACCAGCTATACAGAACACTGAAGCTTTCTTT. Translation: CASSPAIQNTEAFF. Supplemented by reference TRBV18 and TRBJ1-1, the full variable domain reads NAGVMQNPRHLVRRRGQEARLRCSPMKGHSHVYWYRQLPEEGLKFMVYLQKENIIDESGMPKERFSAEFPKEGPSILRIQQVVRGDSAAYFCASSPAIQNTEAFFGQGTRLTVV.

This clonotype has more than one count but fewer than ten. The rearrangement joins TRBV24-1 to TRBJ2-2; D could derive from TRBD1 or TRBD2 (5 bases each). V dropped 9 bases and J dropped 0 bases, with 13 bases sitting between them. This CDR3 contains 15 residues. Germline CDR1 and CDR2: KGHDR and SFDVKD. CDR3 sequence reads: CATRSGTTNTGELFF. The CDR3 nucleotides read TGTGCCACCCGGTCCGGGACGACGAACACCGGGGAGCTGTTTTTT.